A selection of T cell receptor beta chains follows, all from one sample in a study of response to subunit inactivated influenza vaccine. TCRdb processed the RT-PCR reads anew with MiXCR; each CDR3 protein has one entry. The profile shows around 200,000 distinct CDR3 sequences, around 14% of them singletons. The input for sequencing was CD8+ T cells sorted from PBMCs, taken about 5 days after vaccination. The receptors were gathered from a man aged 45 to 65 who received an inactivated influenza vaccine. Both conserved end residues are part of each CDR3. Size is omitted from some rows. Given values are once, few, many or a class for expanded clones.

size	V	J	CDR3
.	TRBV5-1	TRBJ2-7	CASRPGHTFSYEQYF
few	TRBV4-2	TRBJ2-1	CASSQEWEKTYNEQFF
few	TRBV6-2/TRBV6-3	TRBJ2-3	CASSYSRPVRHTDTQYF
few	TRBV5-6	TRBJ1-1	CASSLSPSTEAFF
.	TRBV5-5	TRBJ2-5	CASSLLQGLAGQETQYF
many	TRBV12-3/TRBV12-4	TRBJ2-4	CASSLDGLAKNIQYF
many	TRBV6-5	TRBJ2-1	CASSYVGSYNEQFF
many	TRBV5-1	TRBJ2-7	CASSLALDRRDEQYF
.	TRBV28	TRBJ2-1	CASSILTEDEQFF
.	TRBV7-2	TRBJ2-7	CASSLTSYTYEQYF
.	TRBV29-1	TRBJ1-2	CSAHDGYTF
few	TRBV4-2	TRBJ2-1	CASSQEQRGAGYNEQFF
.	TRBV24-1	TRBJ2-1	CATSDFGDSNEQFF
.	TRBV6-5	TRBJ1-1	CASSYRGTGNEAFF
.	TRBV2	TRBJ2-7	CASQVTGGLSYEQYF
many	TRBV5-1	TRBJ2-2	CASSFRAQDAWTGELFF
.	TRBV9	TRBJ2-7	CASSARIVDEQYF
few	TRBV6-1	TRBJ1-6	CASSPSKSSPLHF
.	TRBV13	TRBJ2-7	CASSVDRGGSYEQYF
.	TRBV13	TRBJ2-7	CASSSGQQYYEQYF
many	TRBV7-9	TRBJ2-5	CASSPLEGRETQYF
.	TRBV9	TRBJ2-2	CASSAGLADNTGELFF
few	TRBV29-1	TRBJ2-1	CSVDGWEVSNEQFF
.	TRBV9	TRBJ2-1	CASSVSWGAHNEQFF
.	TRBV5-5	TRBJ1-3	CASSLDRVLSGNTIYF
many	TRBV4-1	TRBJ2-7	CASSQGNLLAYEQYF
.	TRBV3-1	TRBJ2-7	CASSQGLGRTYEQYF
many	TRBV4-1	TRBJ1-6	CASSHSSYNSPLHF
few	TRBV6-1	TRBJ2-2	CASSKWTGPTNTGELFF
.	TRBV6-1	TRBJ1-2	CASSDGTAPNYGYTF
.	TRBV29-1	TRBJ2-5	CSVETSWESEQETQYF
many	TRBV4-3	TRBJ2-2	CASSQDRSGLNTGELFF
few	TRBV7-8	TRBJ2-1	CASSPLLEWGGEQFF
few	TRBV12-3/TRBV12-4	TRBJ2-7	CASSPGTGPIEQYF
.	TRBV4-3	TRBJ1-3	CASSSSRGSGNTIYF
many	TRBV9	TRBJ2-1	CASSAWPGIEAAFNEQFF
few	TRBV7-9	TRBJ2-2	CASRRGLAGGTNTGELFF
.	TRBV12-3/TRBV12-4	TRBJ2-7	CASSSTSSLFYEQYF
few	TRBV7-9	TRBJ2-7	CASSLGKALYEQYF
.	TRBV4-1	TRBJ2-7	CASSARTVTEQYF
.	TRBV29-1	TRBJ2-1	CSGGVISYNEQFF
.	TRBV20-1	TRBJ1-1	CSASRTENTEAFF
few	TRBV7-8	TRBJ2-1	CASSSHRLAGGNEQFF
few	TRBV5-1	TRBJ2-1	CASSFKLGSSYNEQFF
few	TRBV29-1	TRBJ2-1	CSVEGGQGARYNEQFF
.	TRBV9	TRBJ1-2	CASSVSRTGGNYGYTF